The present TCR beta chain was sequenced within a study of CXCR3-negative and CXCR3-positive naive CD8 T cells. Comment on this clonotype: Antigen specificity is unknown.

Carrying UMI labels, the TRB cDNA libraries were prepared through 5' RACE. Following a re-call of the 5' RACE reads, TCRdb has one entry per CDR3 protein and lacks DNA. This repertoire comprises over 100,000 distinct CDR3 sequences; its ten largest clones make up 0.29%. This CDR3 region has 16 residues. Study-level findings and limits: Naive subsets were similarly diverse, while memory CD8+ repertoires were much less diverse. A higher hydrophobicity marked the TRB CDR3s of CXCR3-positive naive cells versus CXCR3-negative naive cells. Expression of CXCR3 was partially reduced after cryopreservation, and fresh PBMCs were used in most assays.

The TCR was taken from a human donor in good health. Some clones in this sample may be carry-over from other donors' samples. The rearrangement uses TRBV1 and TRBJ2-2; TCRdb indicates TRBD2, and absent DNA this call remains unverified. TRBV1 is annotated as a pseudogene. The sample consisted of naive CXCR3- CD8+ T cells from blood. Subset here: CD45RO-CCR7+CD27+CD95- naive CD8+ T cells lacking CXCR3 (TNR3-). The chain's CDR3 is CTSSQAQRERAGELFF.